This passage covers 19 T cell receptor beta chains from one sample sequenced in a study of metastatic and nonmetastatic thyroid tumors. Each patient went into thyroid surgery without having received any treatment. TCRdb re-called the PCR reads with MiXCR. The sample shows a few thousand clones, about a third of them seen only once. Sequencing was performed on adjacent normal tissue. These receptors all come from a female donor with papillary thyroid cancer or a benign thyroid nodule (not recorded which). Some clones in this sample may be carry-over from other donors' samples.

This clone was counted a single time. The rearrangement joins TRBV11-2 to TRBJ2-7; 9 bases align to TRBD1. J gave up 6 bases and V 3 bases, and 3 bases lay outside the gene matches. Germline V lookup: CDR1 SGHAT, CDR2 FQNNGV. This CDR3 comprises 13 residues. The CDR3 nucleotides are TGTGCCAGCAGCTTGGGGACAGGGTTCGAGCAGTACTTC. This encodes CASSLGTGFEQYF.

With regard to this clone: Different DNA sequences within this sample yield the same CDR3. The chain uses TRBV12-3 or TRBV12-4 and TRBJ2-1; D not certain. This CDR3 contains 13 residues. Trimming removed 1 base at V and 7 bases at J, with 8 bases between. The CDR3 region has the DNA TGTGCCAGCAGTTTAGGTTTGAGGAATGAGCAGTTCTTC. It is translated as CASSLGLRNEQFF.

By share of the sample, this clone is medium-sized. Within the sample, other DNA sequences also encode this same CDR3. The rearrangement links TRBV3-1 to TRBJ1-5; unclear D gene. The germline CDR1 and CDR2 sequences are LGHDT and YNNKEL (reference sequence). Trimming took 4 bases from V and 0 from J, leaving 7 bases between them. CDR3 length equals 14 residues. CDR3 in DNA: TGTGCCAGCAGCCTCGGGAATAGCAATCAGCCCCAGCATTTT. Translation gives CASSLGNSNQPQHF.

The chain uses TRBV20-1 and TRBJ2-7; 10 bases agree with TRBD2. CDR1 is DFQATT, CDR2 SNEGSKA, per germline (reference sequence). The V gene end was trimmed by 1 base and the J gene end by 3 bases; junction bases not matched to a gene: 6. The CDR3 has 15 amino acids. The CDR3 loop is CSARGTSGQGYEQYF. DNA for the CDR3: TGCAGTGCTAGAGGGACTAGCGGCCAGGGCTACGAGCAGTACTTC.

Within the sample, this clone is medium-sized. The chain uses TRBV20-1 and TRBJ2-1, with D perhaps matching TRBD2 (6 bases). CDR3 size: 15 residues. Germline CDR1 is DFQATT and CDR2 is SNEGSKA (reference sequence). V lost 6 bases to trimming and J lost 8 bases, with 23 bases between them. Written as DNA, the CDR3 is TGCAGTGCCCCTAGGTGGGGAGGACCGTACGATGAGCAGTTCTTC. Protein product: CSAPRWGGPYDEQFF.

The chain combines TRBV6-1 with TRBJ2-7; 7 bases line up with TRBD1. Germline loops: CDR1 MNHNS, CDR2 SASEGT. V was clipped by 8 bases and J by 6 bases; unmatched bases: 13. The CDR3 sequence is 14 residues long. CDR3 coding DNA: TGTGCCAGCCCAGGGCGAGGGGGCCTCGGCGAGCAGTACTTC. The encoded protein is CASPGRGGLGEQYF.

To note about this clone: Germline and junction disagree at one end, which may indicate a read error. This chain uses TRBV6-2 or TRBV6-3 with TRBJ2-6; no clear D gene. Germline-derived CDR1 and CDR2 are MNHEY and SVGEGT. This CDR3 spans 14 amino acids. CDR3 loop: CASSLESGDNVLTF. The CDR3, as DNA: TGTGCCAGCAGTTTGGAGTCTGGGGACAACGTCCTGACTTTC.

This clone appeared once. At one boundary the junction diverges from the germline segment, which might be a read error. V and J are TRBV15 and TRBJ1-2; 8 nucleotides line up with TRBD1. The CDR3 has 16 amino acids. Germline CDR1 reads LNHNV; CDR2 reads YYDKDF (reference sequence). The CDR3 here is CATRRGEAGGKYGYTF. The CDR3 DNA follows: TGCGCCACCAGAAGGGGGGAGGCAGGGGGCAAGTATGGCTACACCTTC.

This clone was seen only a few times. The rearrangement joins TRBV28 to TRBJ2-1; 11 bases are shared with TRBD1. Trimming removed 2 bases from V and 6 bases from J; junction bases left unmatched: 3. Germline V gene sequence: CDR1 MDHEN, CDR2 SYDVKM. The CDR3 is 15 amino acids. The DNA of the CDR3 is TGTGCCAGCAGTTTAACGGGACAGGGGGGCAATGAGCAGTTCTTC. Residues: CASSLTGQGGNEQFF.

A few counts support this clone. This rearrangement joins TRBV12-3 or TRBV12-4 to TRBJ1-2; D perhaps matches TRBD1 (6 bases). This CDR3 is built from 13 residues. V lost 7 bases, J lost 8 bases, and 17 bases lay in between. As DNA, the CDR3 is TGTGCCAGCACTATCAGGGGCTGGGGGGGCTACACCTTC. This sequence encodes CASTIRGWGGYTF.

The gene calls are TRBV6-5 and TRBJ2-1, with D unresolved. V was clipped by 2 bases and J by 8 bases, with 4 bases between them. In germline, CDR1 is MNHEY, CDR2 SVGAGI. This CDR3 is 11 amino acids long. This CDR3 reads CASSYQYEQFF. The CDR3 bases are TGTGCCAGCAGTTACCAATATGAGCAGTTCTTC.

Concerning this clone: The CDR3 carries no conserved terminal phenylalanine or tryptophan, so it likely arises from a read error. This sequence joins TRBV20-1 and TRBJ1-6; a weak D match, TRBD1 (6 bases). V dropped 8 bases and J dropped 9 bases, with 17 bases sitting between them. CDR3 length: 13 amino acids. CDR1 DFQATT and CDR2 SNEGSKA come from the germline V gene (reference sequence). As DNA, the CDR3 is TGCAGTTCTAATACAGGGCGATCTTCACCCCTCCACTGT. Protein: CSSNTGRSSPLHC.

This clone was counted a few times. V gene TRBV19 combines with J gene TRBJ1-1; 7 nucleotides line up with TRBD1. There are 14 residues in the CDR3. Germline V gives CDR1 LNHDA, CDR2 SQIVND (reference sequence). Trimming removed 7 bases from V and 1 base from J; junction bases left unmatched: 6. The CDR3: CASNLQGTNTEAFF. The CDR3 DNA reads TGTGCCAGTAATCTACAGGGGACGAACACTGAAGCTTTCTTT.

The chain has TRBV7-3 and TRBJ1-1; no clear D. Trimming removed 2 bases from V and 1 base from J, with 5 bases in between. The CDR3 has 13 amino acids. Germline-derived CDR1 and CDR2 are SGHTA and FQGTGA. CDR3 region: CASSLSSNTEAFF. Here the CDR3 DNA reads TGTGCCAGCAGCTTATCATCGAACACTGAAGCTTTCTTT.

The V and J genes are TRBV7-8 and TRBJ1-6; D is undetermined. V dropped 10 bases and J dropped 7 bases, with 23 bases sitting between them. The V gene's germline CDR1 is SGHVS and CDR2 FQNEAQ. The CDR3 sequence is 16 residues long. This chain's CDR3 is CATTEAGVTRNSPLHF. CDR3 DNA: TGTGCCACCACCGAGGCCGGCGTCACTCGAAATTCACCCCTCCACTTT.

V gene TRBV6-1 combines with J gene TRBJ2-7; 14 nucleotides match TRBD2. CDR3 length: 18 amino acids. The junction had 14 bases not matched to a gene; V was cut back by 2 bases and J by 8 bases. Looked up from germline, CDR1 is MNHNS and CDR2 is SASEGT. This CDR3 reads CASSEQGFGGLAGVQQYV. CDR3 coding DNA: TGTGCCAGCAGTGAACAGGGGTTTGGGGGACTAGCGGGGGTTCAGCAGTACGTC.

V usage is TRBV12-3 or TRBV12-4 and J usage is TRBJ1-3; unclear D gene. V was pared by 3 bases and J by 2 bases, with 8 bases between. The CDR3 spans 14 residues. CDR3 loop: CASSLRVAGNTIYF. CDR3 bases: TGTGCCAGCAGTTTGAGGGTAGCTGGAAACACCATATATTTT.

This chain joins TRBV2 and TRBJ2-7, with D perhaps being TRBD1 or TRBD2 (6 bases each). V shed 1 base and J shed 0 bases, with 16 bases lying between them. This CDR3 has 17 amino acids. Germline CDR1 and CDR2: SNHLY and FYNNEI. The DNA for the CDR3 is TGTGCCAGCAGTGAAGTTCCGATGCGGGACATCTCCTACGAGCAGTACTTC. This translates into CASSEVPMRDISYEQYF.

For the CDR3, the DNA is TGCAGTGCTCGACAGGGGGCGGGCTATGGCTACACCTTC. It is translated as CSARQGAGYGYTF. This chain links TRBV20-1 with TRBJ1-2; 10 bases line up with TRBD1. Germline V gives CDR1 DFQATT, CDR2 SNEGSKA (reference sequence). The V and J ends lost 5 bases and 4 bases, in that order; junction bases with no gene match: 4. The CDR3 totals 13 residues.